The rows below give T cell receptor beta chains drawn from one sample of a study of blood T cell repertoires in COVID-19. TCRdb keeps only in-frame clones here, not all; method: immunoSEQ multiplex PCR. This sample yields around 170,000 clones, of which more than 85% are seen a single time; 2.5% to 3% belongs to the top ten. Input material: peripheral blood. These receptors all stem from a woman in her 30s with active or convalescent COVID-19. Both conserved end residues are part of each CDR3. A D gene is named only where the DNA matches it firmly. Size tells how often a clone was seen (once, few, many) or the class of an expanded clone, and some rows leave it out.

D	V	size	J	DNA	CDR3
NA	TRBV11-2	NA	TRBJ2-7	TGTGCCAGCAGCTCCAACAGACAGTTCTACGAGCAGTACTTC	CASSSNRQFYEQYF
NA	TRBV6-6	NA	TRBJ1-2	TGTGCCAGCAGTTACTCAAGACAGGAAGCTAACTATGGCTACACCTTC	CASSYSRQEANYGYTF
NA	TRBV9	NA	TRBJ2-7	TGTGCCAGCAGCGTGGGGGGCTCCTACGAGCAGTACTTC	CASSVGGSYEQYF
TRBD1	TRBV6-5	NA	TRBJ2-2	TGTGCCAGCAGTTGGACAGGGAAGACCGGGGAGCTGTTTTTT	CASSWTGKTGELFF
NA	TRBV9	once	TRBJ1-4	TGTGCCAGCAGCGTAGGCGGCACCACAACTAATGAAAAACTGTTTTTT	CASSVGGTTTNEKLFF
TRBD1	TRBV28	NA	TRBJ1-5	TGTGCCAGCAGTATAGGGCGGTACAGGGGGCGAGGGAGACAGCCCCAGCATTTT	CASSIGRYRGRGRQPQHF
TRBD1	TRBV4-1	NA	TRBJ2-1	TGCGCCAGCAGCCAAGGACAGGGGTATGAGCAGTTCTTC	CASSQGQGYEQFF
TRBD1	TRBV19	NA	TRBJ2-3	TGTGCCAGTAGTCTCAGCGGGCCGGGACAGGGGGCAGATACGCAGTATTTT	CASSLSGPGQGADTQYF
TRBD2	TRBV5-1	NA	TRBJ2-1	TGCGCCAGCAGCTCACCTAGCGGGGGAACCTACAATGAGCAGTTCTTC	CASSSPSGGTYNEQFF
TRBD1	TRBV18	NA	TRBJ2-1	TGTGCCAGCTCCCGGGGACAGTACAATGAGCAGTTCTTC	CASSRGQYNEQFF
NA	TRBV27	NA	TRBJ1-1	TGTGCCAGCGGGGACTCCCGTGGGCCGAGGGTAGGGCCCACTGAAGCTTTCTTT	CASGDSRGPRVGPTEAFF
NA	TRBV21-1	NA	TRBJ1-4	TGTGCCAGCATCTACAGGCCAGGTCGATCTTCGGGTGGTGAAAAACTGTTTTTT	CASIYRPGRSSGGEKLFF
TRBD1	TRBV7-2	NA	TRBJ2-7	TGTGCCAGCAGCTTAGCCCCAGGGGGCGGGAACGGGTACGAGCAGTACTTC	CASSLAPGGGNGYEQYF
TRBD2	TRBV6-2/TRBV6-3	NA	TRBJ2-1	TGTGCCAGCAGTTTCGGGACTAGCGGGGGGGACTGGCAGTTCTTC	CASSFGTSGGDWQFF
TRBD1	TRBV7-6	NA	TRBJ1-1	TGTGCCAGCAGCCCAAGGACAGGGAGGAACACTGAAGCTTTCTTT	CASSPRTGRNTEAFF
TRBD2	TRBV10-1	NA	TRBJ2-7	TGCGCCAGCAGTGTGACTAGCGGTCGGGAGCAGTACTTC	CASSVTSGREQYF
TRBD2	TRBV12-3/TRBV12-4	NA	TRBJ2-1	TGTGCCAGCAGTTCTAGCGGGACAAATGAGCAGTTCTTC	CASSSSGTNEQFF
NA	TRBV4-1	NA	TRBJ2-3	TGCGCCAGCAGCCAGAGGGGGACAGATACGCAGTATTTT	CASSQRGTDTQYF
NA	TRBV6-4	once	TRBJ1-2	TGTGCCAGCAGTGACACGCCAGGGAACTATGGCTACACCTTC	CASSDTPGNYGYTF
NA	TRBV19	NA	TRBJ1-1	TGTGCCAGTAGTATGGGAACCAGGGGGAACACTGAAGCTTTCTTT	CASSMGTRGNTEAFF
TRBD1	TRBV29-1	NA	TRBJ1-5	TGCAGCGTTGCGGGACAGGGCGGGGAGCCCCAGCATTTT	CSVAGQGGEPQHF
TRBD1	TRBV16	NA	TRBJ2-5	TGTGCCAGCAGCCAATCGGGAGTCAGGGGGCCGCAAGAGACCCAGTACTTC	CASSQSGVRGPQETQYF
NA	TRBV9	once	TRBJ1-2	TGTGCCAGCAGCCCTCGGGGGTTCAACTATGGCTACACCTTC	CASSPRGFNYGYTF
TRBD2	TRBV30	NA	TRBJ2-2	TGTGCCTGGAGTTCTTACGGCGGGGGGGCGCAGGGCACCGGGGAGCTGTTTTTT	CAWSSYGGGAQGTGELFF
NA	TRBV5-1	NA	TRBJ1-3	TGCGCCAGCAGCTTGGGTCCCGAGGGAGGAAACACCATATATTTT	CASSLGPEGGNTIYF
TRBD2	TRBV9	NA	TRBJ2-1	TGTGCCAGCAGCCCGAGCGGGAACTCCTACAATGAGCAGTTCTTC	CASSPSGNSYNEQFF
TRBD1	TRBV27	few	TRBJ1-5	TGTGCCAGCAGTCCAATCCGGGACAGGGTCCGCCAGCCCCAGCATTTT	CASSPIRDRVRQPQHF